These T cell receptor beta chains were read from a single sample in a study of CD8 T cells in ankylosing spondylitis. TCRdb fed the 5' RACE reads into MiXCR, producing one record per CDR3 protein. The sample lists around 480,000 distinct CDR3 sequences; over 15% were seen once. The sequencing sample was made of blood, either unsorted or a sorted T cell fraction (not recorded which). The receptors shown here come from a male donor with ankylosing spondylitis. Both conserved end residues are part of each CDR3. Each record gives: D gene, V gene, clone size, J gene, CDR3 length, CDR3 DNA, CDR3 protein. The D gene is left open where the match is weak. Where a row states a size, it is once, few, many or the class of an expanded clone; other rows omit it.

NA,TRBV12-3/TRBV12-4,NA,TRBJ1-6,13,TGTGCCAGCAGTCCTGTGCGGATCTCACCCCTCCACTTT,CASSPVRISPLHF
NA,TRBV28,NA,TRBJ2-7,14,TGTGCCAGCAGTTTAACAGGGCTTTCGAGCGAGCAGTACTTC,CASSLTGLSSEQYF
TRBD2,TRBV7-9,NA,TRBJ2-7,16,TGTGCCAGCAGCCGTACTGGACTAGCGGGATCCCACGAGCAGTACTTC,CASSRTGLAGSHEQYF
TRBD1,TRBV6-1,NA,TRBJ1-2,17,TGTGCCAGCAGTGGAAGGGTTTGGAGACAGGGGGACTATGGCTACACCTTC,CASSGRVWRQGDYGYTF
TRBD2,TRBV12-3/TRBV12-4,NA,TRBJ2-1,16,TGTGCCAGCAGTTCCGCGACTAGCGGGAGTGGTAATGAGCAGTTCTTC,CASSSATSGSGNEQFF
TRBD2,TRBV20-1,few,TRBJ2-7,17,TGCAGTGCTACGAACCCGGGACTAGCGGGACACCCCTACGAGCAGTACTTC,CSATNPGLAGHPYEQYF
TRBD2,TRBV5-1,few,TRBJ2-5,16,TGCGCCAGCAGCATAAGATTAGCGGGGGGTTCCGAGACCCAGTACTTC,CASSIRLAGGSETQYF
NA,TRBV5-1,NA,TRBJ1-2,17,TGCGCCAGCAGCGCTCAACAGGGATTCTCGGTCCACTATGGCTACACCTTC,CASSAQQGFSVHYGYTF
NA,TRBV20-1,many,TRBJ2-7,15,TGCAGTGCTAGGGAACTGTCGGGATCCCCCTACGAGCAGTACTTC,CSARELSGSPYEQYF
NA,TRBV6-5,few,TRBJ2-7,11,TGTGCCAGCAGTTACTCTGGGGTGCAGTACTTC,CASSYSGVQYF
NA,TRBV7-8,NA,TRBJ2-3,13,TGTGCCAGCAGCTTAGCCAGGGACGATACGCAGTATTTT,CASSLARDDTQYF
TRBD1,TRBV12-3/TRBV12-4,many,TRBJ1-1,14,TGTGCCAGCAGTTTAGGGGCAGGGGGCAACCTACCTCTCTTT,CASSLGAGGNLPLF
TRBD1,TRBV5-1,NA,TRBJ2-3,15,TGCGCCAGCAGCTCAGGGGACAGGGGTACAGATACGCAGTATTTT,CASSSGDRGTDTQYF
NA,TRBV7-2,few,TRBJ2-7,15,TGTGCCAGCAGCTTAGAACAGGGTATTGGGGGCGAGCAGTACTTC,CASSLEQGIGGEQYF
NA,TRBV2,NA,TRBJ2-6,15,TGTGCGACAAAGCTTAGCGGCTCTGGGGCCAACGTCCTGACTTTC,CATKLSGSGANVLTF
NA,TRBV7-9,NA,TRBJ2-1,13,TGTGCCAGCAGCTTAGGGTCGGGGTATGAGCAGTTCTTC,CASSLGSGYEQFF